The rows below give T cell receptor beta chains drawn from one sample of a study of shared clonotypes between healthy human individuals. Sequenced by immunoSEQ multiplex PCR; TCRdb stores in-frame clones only, minus some. The sample has some 2,100,000 clones, approximately 94% seen once. Sequenced input: naive CD4+ T cells sorted from blood. Source of these receptors: a man aged 18 to 30 in good health. The CDR3 runs from the conserved cysteine through the conserved F or W. A D gene is named only where the DNA matches it firmly. The size of a clone is reported for some rows only, either as once, few or many, or as a class for expanded clones.

v_call	clone_size	j_call	d_call	cdr3_nt	cdr3_aa
TRBV6-5	-	TRBJ1-1	-	TGTGCCAGCACCAACCAGGGGTGGGCTGAAGCTTTCTTT	CASTNQGWAEAFF
TRBV10-3	-	TRBJ2-2	TRBD2	TGTGCCATCAGCCAGCTAGCGGGGGCCTCGAACACCGGGGAGCTGTTTTTT	CAISQLAGASNTGELFF
TRBV7-6	-	TRBJ2-1	-	TGTGCCAGCAGCTCACCACCCGGCGGGTCGAGGCAGTTCTTC	CASSSPPGGSRQFF
TRBV9	-	TRBJ2-7	TRBD1	TGTGCCAGCAGCCCACAGGGGTCATCCTACGAGCAGTACTTC	CASSPQGSSYEQYF
TRBV19	-	TRBJ2-3	-	TGTGCCAGTAGTCCAAGGCTCAGAAGCAAACAGCAAGATACGCAGTATTTT	CASSPRLRSKQQDTQYF
TRBV4-2	few	TRBJ2-7	-	TGTGCCAGCAGCCAAGATCTCGATAGCTCCTACGAGCAGTACTTC	CASSQDLDSSYEQYF
TRBV7-2	-	TRBJ2-3	TRBD2	TGTGCCAGCAGCTTATACGGGACTAGCTTCACAGATACGCAGTATTTT	CASSLYGTSFTDTQYF
TRBV9	-	TRBJ2-7	-	TGTGCCAGCAGCGTATCCTCCGCCGGCGAGCAGTACTTC	CASSVSSAGEQYF
TRBV18	-	TRBJ2-1	-	TGTGCCAGCTCACAGCGTACAGGGAGCAATGAGCAGTTCTTC	CASSQRTGSNEQFF
TRBV2	-	TRBJ1-5	TRBD1	TGTGCCAGCAGCCCGCTTCGACAGGGGGGAAATCAGCCCCAGCATTTT	CASSPLRQGGNQPQHF
TRBV6-1	-	TRBJ1-5	-	TGTGCCAGCAGTGAAGTCGGTGTCCAGGGGACCCGCAGCCAGCCCCAGCATTTT	CASSEVGVQGTRSQPQHF
TRBV29-1	-	TRBJ2-2	TRBD1	TGCAGCGGAAGGGAAGGGGGCCACGGGGAGCTGTTTTTT	CSGREGGHGELFF
TRBV5-4	-	TRBJ2-1	-	TGTGCCAGCAGCCCCATGGAGGGGGCGGCCTACAATGAGCAGTTCTTC	CASSPMEGAAYNEQFF
TRBV10-2	few	TRBJ1-6	-	TGCGCCAGCAGTGAGTCTTTTCGGAATTCACCCCTCCACTTT	CASSESFRNSPLHF
TRBV5-4	-	TRBJ1-1	-	TGTGCCAGCAGCTCTCTAGGGAACACTGAAGCTTTCTTT	CASSSLGNTEAFF
TRBV5-1	once	TRBJ2-3	-	TGCGCCAGCAGCTCACTACTTGGAGCGGGCTTGACAGATACGCAGTATTTT	CASSSLLGAGLTDTQYF
TRBV19	-	TRBJ1-5	TRBD1	TGTGCCAGTGACAAAGGTACAGGGACAGGACAGCCCCAGCATTTT	CASDKGTGTGQPQHF
TRBV18	-	TRBJ1-4	TRBD1	TGTGCCAGCTCACCAGCGGGGACAGGCGAAAAACTGTTTTTT	CASSPAGTGEKLFF
TRBV10-1	once	TRBJ2-4	TRBD1	TGCGCCAGCAGTGAGTCGACAGGGGGAAAGGGGGACATTCAGTACTTC	CASSESTGGKGDIQYF
TRBV14	-	TRBJ1-1	TRBD1	TGTGCCAGCAGCCGGATCCTGGGACAGGGTATGAACACTGAAGCTTTCTTT	CASSRILGQGMNTEAFF
TRBV19	-	TRBJ2-7	-	TGTGCCAGTAGTATGGAGGGCTCCAAGGAGCAGTACTTC	CASSMEGSKEQYF
TRBV19	few	TRBJ1-6	-	TGTGCCAGTAGTTTGAGGGAGCTGAATTCACCCCTCCACTTT	CASSLRELNSPLHF
TRBV5-1	-	TRBJ2-3	TRBD2	TGCGCCAGCAGCTACGGACTAGCGGGGGGGTCGATAGATACGCAGTATTTT	CASSYGLAGGSIDTQYF
TRBV12-2	once	TRBJ1-5	-	TGTGCAAGTCGCTTAGTAGTACCCGCCGACAGGGGGCTATGCAATCAGCCCCAGCATTTT	CASRLVVPADRGLCNQPQHF
TRBV30	once	TRBJ1-5	-	TGTGCCTGGAGTGTAAGGTCCGGGCAGCCCCAGCATTTT	CAWSVRSGQPQHF
TRBV4-1	-	TRBJ2-7	TRBD1	TGCGCCAGCAGCCAAGAGACAGGGAGTTTGTACGAGCAGTACTTC	CASSQETGSLYEQYF
TRBV6-1	-	TRBJ1-1	TRBD1	TGTGCCAGCATGACCCGGGACAGGAACACTGAAGCTTTCTTT	CASMTRDRNTEAFF
TRBV14	once	TRBJ1-1	TRBD1	TGTGCCAGCAGCCTGCTGACAGGGGGCAAAGGGAACACTGAAGCTTTCTTT	CASSLLTGGKGNTEAFF
TRBV28	-	TRBJ1-1	-	TGTGCCAGCAGTTTAGGTGAGTCTGAAGCTTTCTTT	CASSLGESEAFF
TRBV7-9	-	TRBJ2-7	-	TGTGCCAGCAGCGAAGGGTCCCTCTACGAGCAGTACTTC	CASSEGSLYEQYF
TRBV10-3	-	TRBJ2-1	TRBD2	TGTGCCATCACCCCCCGAGCGGGAGGGTCCGACAATGAGCAGTTCTTC	CAITPRAGGSDNEQFF
TRBV5-1	-	TRBJ1-4	-	TGCGCCAGCAGCTTGGAGTCTAGTCGAAGGGAAAAACTGTTTTTT	CASSLESSRREKLFF
TRBV6-5	-	TRBJ1-1	-	TGTGCCAGCAGTTATGGGGAGGGGAACACTGAAGCTTTCTTT	CASSYGEGNTEAFF
TRBV9	-	TRBJ2-7	-	TGTGCCAGCAGCCGAGGCTTGGGGCCCTACGAGCAGTACTTC	CASSRGLGPYEQYF
TRBV18	-	TRBJ2-2	-	TGTGCCAGCTCACCACATCCCGGGGAGCTGTTTTTT	CASSPHPGELFF
TRBV18	-	TRBJ2-1	-	TGTGCCAGCTCACCGGGTCAGGCGGGCGAGCAGTTCTTC	CASSPGQAGEQFF
TRBV5-1	-	TRBJ2-4	TRBD2	TGCGCCAGCAGCTTGGGGGAGCCGGGACTAGCGGGAGGGCCGGTTTCGTACTTC	CASSLGEPGLAGGPVSYF
TRBV6-1	-	TRBJ1-3	-	TGTGCCAGCAGTAACTACGGGACCGCATTAAACACCATATATTTT	CASSNYGTALNTIYF
TRBV25-1	-	TRBJ1-6	-	TGTGCCAGCAGCGCCTGGGCAGATAATTCACCCCTCCACTTT	CASSAWADNSPLHF
TRBV10-3	-	TRBJ2-5	-	TGTGCCATCAGTGCTTTGGCAGGAGAGACCCAGTACTTC	CAISALAGETQYF
TRBV7-2	-	TRBJ2-2	-	TGTGCCAGCAGCATAGGGCTAGATATTGGGGGGGAGCTGTTTTTT	CASSIGLDIGGELFF
TRBV4-2	-	TRBJ2-1	-	TGTGCCAGCAGCCATATTGGCTCCTACAATGAGCAGTTCTTC	CASSHIGSYNEQFF
TRBV7-2	-	TRBJ1-1	-	TGTGCCAGCAGCGGGCTGTCGAACACTGAAGCTTTCTTT	CASSGLSNTEAFF
TRBV19	-	TRBJ1-3	-	TGTGCCAGTAGTCCTTCGGGGGGTTCCGGAAACACCATATATTTT	CASSPSGGSGNTIYF
TRBV7-9	-	TRBJ2-2	-	TGTGCCAGCAGCTTAGCGGGACCCACGAACACCGGGGAGCTGTTTTTT	CASSLAGPTNTGELFF
TRBV30	-	TRBJ1-2	-	TGTGCCTGGAGGGCGGGACACCAAAAGGGTGGCTACACCTTC	CAWRAGHQKGGYTF
TRBV4-1	once	TRBJ1-5	-	TGCGCCAGCAGCCAGCCCGGCAAGGGGGATAGCAATCAGCCCCAGCATTTT	CASSQPGKGDSNQPQHF
TRBV28	-	TRBJ1-4	-	TGTGCCAGCAGTGGCTTGGGGGGCGAAAAACTGTTTTTT	CASSGLGGEKLFF
TRBV7-6	-	TRBJ2-5	-	TGTGCCAGCAGCTTATCCAGAGAGACCCAGTACTTC	CASSLSRETQYF
TRBV11-2	-	TRBJ1-1	-	TGTGCCAGCAGCTTAGTCGTCCCCAGTGGGGGGACTGAAGCTTTCTTT	CASSLVVPSGGTEAFF
TRBV5-1	-	TRBJ1-1	-	TGCGCCAGCAGCTTCCCGGGCCGGGGACTCACTGAAGCTTTCTTT	CASSFPGRGLTEAFF
TRBV7-2	-	TRBJ2-3	TRBD2	TGTGCCAGCAGGGAAGCCGGGACTAGCGCAGATACGCAGTATTTT	CASREAGTSADTQYF
TRBV18	-	TRBJ2-7	TRBD1	TGTGCCAGCTTGGGACAGATCTCCTACGAGCAGTACTTC	CASLGQISYEQYF
TRBV27	-	TRBJ1-4	-	TGTGCCAGCACCTCCGGGGGACGCCCGGGTGAAAAACTGTTTTTT	CASTSGGRPGEKLFF
TRBV6-5	-	TRBJ1-4	TRBD1	TGTGCCAGCAGTCTGGACAGGATTGAAGGAAAACTGTTTTTT	CASSLDRIEGKLFF